The rows below give T cell receptor beta chains drawn from one sample of a study of T cells in Graves' hyperthyroidism and ophthalmopathy. One entry per CDR3 protein, called by TCRdb with MiXCR from the multiplex PCR reads. The profile shows fewer than 250,000 distinct CDR3 sequences, 16% of them singletons. What was sequenced was blood. The receptors stem from a woman between 18 and 29 years old with Graves' ophthalmopathy. The CDR3 runs from the conserved cysteine through the conserved F or W. The D gene is left open where the match is weak. Only part of the rows carry a size: once, few, many, or a class if the clone is expanded.

clone_size | j_call | d_call | v_call | cdr3_aa | cdr3_nt
few | TRBJ1-2 | NA | TRBV5-6 | CASRYTNYGYTF | TGTGCCAGCAGATACACTAACTATGGCTACACCTTC
many | TRBJ2-3 | TRBD2 | TRBV5-8 | CASSFSGLAVDTQYF | TGTGCCAGCAGCTTTTCGGGACTAGCGGTGGATACGCAGTATTTT
NA | TRBJ2-7 | NA | TRBV20-1 | CSARLANYEQYF | TGCAGTGCTAGACTAGCTAACTACGAGCAGTACTTC
NA | TRBJ1-1 | TRBD1 | TRBV20-1 | CSAPGQGLRSFF | TGCAGTGCCCCGGGACAGGGATTAAGGAGTTTCTTT
NA | TRBJ2-3 | TRBD2 | TRBV28 | CASSFWSHQAGVTDTQYF | TGTGCCAGCAGTTTCTGGAGCCACCAAGCGGGAGTCACAGATACGCAGTATTTT
many | TRBJ1-6 | NA | TRBV20-1 | CSARDGALNSPLHF | TGCAGTGCTAGAGATGGGGCTCTGAATTCACCCCTCCACTTT
many | TRBJ1-2 | TRBD1 | TRBV2 | CASRSQGARGYTF | TGTGCCAGCCGATCACAGGGGGCGAGGGGCTACACCTTC
few | TRBJ2-2 | NA | TRBV19 | CASSIFGRNTGELFF | TGTGCCAGTAGTATCTTTGGACGGAACACCGGGGAGCTGTTTTTT
many | TRBJ1-2 | TRBD1 | TRBV2 | CASSGLSGTGGWGGYTF | TGTGCCAGCAGCGGATTATCCGGGACAGGGGGCTGGGGGGGCTACACCTTC
many | TRBJ2-7 | TRBD2 | TRBV4-2 | CASSQDHATSGYEQYF | TGTGCCAGCAGCCAAGATCACGCGACTAGCGGCTACGAGCAGTACTTC
NA | TRBJ1-6 | NA | TRBV4-1 | CASSQSFRGTGNSPLHF | TGCGCCAGCAGCCAAAGTTTTCGGGGGACGGGGAATTCACCCCTCCACTTT
many | TRBJ2-3 | TRBD2 | TRBV2 | CASRWRGYADTQYF | TGTGCCAGCCGATGGCGGGGGTACGCAGATACGCAGTATTTT
many | TRBJ2-3 | TRBD2 | TRBV11-2 | CASSPIPTSGSLGTQYF | TGTGCCAGCAGCCCAATTCCGACTAGCGGGAGCTTGGGTACGCAGTATTTT
few | TRBJ1-5 | NA | TRBV4-1 | CASSQFPGGNQPQHF | TGCGCCAGCAGCCAATTCCCGGGCGGCAATCAGCCCCAGCATTTT
many | TRBJ2-7 | TRBD2 | TRBV7-9 | CASTRGGGNDEQYF | TGTGCCAGCACCCGGGGGGGAGGGAATGACGAGCAGTACTTC
many | TRBJ2-5 | TRBD1 | TRBV3-1 | CASRPNQAGTGGAETQYF | TGTGCCAGCAGACCTAATCAGGCCGGGACAGGGGGCGCGGAGACCCAGTACTTC
many | TRBJ1-1 | NA | TRBV7-2 | CASSLEVRRNTEAFF | TGTGCCAGCAGCTTAGAGGTCAGAAGGAACACTGAAGCTTTCTTT
many | TRBJ1-2 | NA | TRBV28 | CASSPAGTRYGYTF | TGTGCCAGCAGTCCGGCCGGGACACGCTATGGCTACACCTTC
many | TRBJ1-1 | NA | TRBV14 | CASSQEGRKAFF | TGTGCCAGCAGCCAAGAAGGAAGGAAAGCTTTCTTT
many | TRBJ2-5 | NA | TRBV3-1 | CASSHTDTETQYF | TGTGCCAGCAGCCATACAGACACGGAGACCCAGTACTTC
once | TRBJ1-1 | NA | TRBV6-1 | CASRRGLNAEAFF | TGTGCCAGCAGAAGGGGGTTGAACGCTGAAGCTTTCTTT
many | TRBJ2-5 | NA | TRBV6-5 | CASSYGSSQETQYF | TGTGCCAGCAGTTACGGCTCATCTCAAGAGACCCAGTACTTC
NA | TRBJ1-5 | NA | TRBV19 | CASSIDLRINQPQHF | TGTGCCAGTAGTATAGATCTTAGGATTAATCAGCCCCAGCATTTT
many | TRBJ2-1 | NA | TRBV7-3 | CASSYGDYNEQFF | TGTGCCAGCAGCTATGGGGACTACAATGAGCAGTTCTTC
many | TRBJ2-7 | TRBD2 | TRBV4-2 | CASRPGTGGGEQYF | TGTGCCAGCAGACCCGGGACGGGGGGTGGAGAGCAGTACTTC
many | TRBJ1-1 | NA | TRBV10-3 | CAISRGGPIEAFF | TGTGCCATCAGCAGAGGGGGACCTATTGAAGCTTTCTTT
many | TRBJ2-3 | TRBD2 | TRBV7-3 | CASSLSLAGETDTQYF | TGTGCCAGCAGCTTAAGCCTAGCGGGGGAGACAGATACGCAGTATTTT
many | TRBJ1-2 | NA | TRBV4-1 | CASSQDPWHGYTF | TGCGCCAGCAGCCAAGATCCATGGCATGGCTACACCTTC
many | TRBJ1-5 | NA | TRBV28 | CASTTTRQAPQPQHF | TGTGCCAGCACTACCACGCGGCAAGCCCCTCAGCCCCAGCATTTT
NA | TRBJ1-1 | TRBD1 | TRBV2 | CASSKGQGGTEAFF | TGTGCCAGCAGTAAAGGACAGGGAGGTACTGAAGCTTTCTTT
many | TRBJ2-3 | NA | TRBV4-2 | CASSQDSSRIGRNTQYF | TGTGCCAGCAGCCAAGATAGTTCTAGGATCGGTAGGAATACGCAGTATTTT
many | TRBJ2-3 | TRBD2 | TRBV2 | CATSGTRSAADTQYF | TGTGCCACCAGCGGGACTAGGTCTGCCGCAGATACGCAGTATTTT
many | TRBJ1-1 | TRBD1 | TRBV9 | CASSPGTGGGNTEAFF | TGTGCCAGCAGCCCCGGGACAGGGGGTGGGAACACTGAAGCTTTCTTT
many | TRBJ2-7 | TRBD2 | TRBV11-3 | CASSWAGGYEQYF | TGTGCCAGCAGCTGGGCGGGGGGCTACGAGCAGTACTTC
once | TRBJ2-1 | TRBD2 | TRBV27 | CASSPSSGIYNEQFF | TGTGCCAGCAGCCCTTCTAGCGGGATATACAATGAGCAGTTCTTC
many | TRBJ2-1 | NA | TRBV27 | CASSLRGVPGSGEHNEQFF | TGTGCCAGCAGTTTAAGGGGGGTGCCGGGCAGCGGGGAGCACAATGAGCAGTTCTTC
NA | TRBJ2-3 | NA | TRBV2 | CASIIRDSVTSRDTQYF | TGTGCCAGCATTATCCGGGACAGCGTGACTAGCCGAGATACGCAGTATTTT
many | TRBJ2-5 | NA | TRBV20-1 | CSARGGASGPQETQYF | TGCAGTGCTAGAGGGGGGGCTAGCGGACCCCAAGAGACCCAGTACTTC
many | TRBJ2-7 | NA | TRBV27 | CASSPRDSPYEQYF | TGTGCCAGCAGTCCCCGTGACAGCCCCTACGAGCAGTACTTC
many | TRBJ1-4 | NA | TRBV20-1 | CSARRREAEKLFF | TGCAGTGCTAGGAGGAGGGAGGCTGAAAAACTGTTTTTT
many | TRBJ2-7 | NA | TRBV7-9 | CASSPPRTYEQYF | TGTGCCAGCAGCCCCCCCCGAACCTACGAGCAGTACTTC
many | TRBJ2-5 | NA | TRBV5-1 | CASSLVGSEQETQYF | TGCGCCAGCAGCTTAGTAGGAAGCGAACAAGAGACCCAGTACTTC
many | TRBJ2-1 | TRBD2 | TRBV27 | CASTSNAGGPYNEQFF | TGTGCCAGCACCTCCAACGCGGGGGGGCCCTACAATGAGCAGTTCTTC
many | TRBJ2-1 | TRBD2 | TRBV2 | CASSGLAGGMEQFF | TGTGCCAGCAGTGGGCTAGCGGGGGGTATGGAGCAGTTCTTC
few | TRBJ1-6 | NA | TRBV4-1 | CASSQPHRDGVGSPLHF | TGCGCCAGCAGCCAACCCCACCGGGACGGCGTTGGGTCACCCCTCCACTTT
NA | TRBJ2-4 | TRBD1 | TRBV28 | CASSFPGTGVAKNIQYF | TGTGCCAGCAGTTTCCCCGGGACAGGGGTAGCCAAAAACATTCAGTACTTC
many | TRBJ2-1 | TRBD2 | TRBV7-6 | CASRLGGGGRGVIYNEQFF | TGTGCCAGCAGATTAGGAGGTGGCGGGAGAGGCGTAATCTACAATGAGCAGTTCTTC
many | TRBJ2-7 | TRBD1 | TRBV5-4 | CASSVTGTYEQYF | TGTGCCAGCAGTGTGACAGGGACGTACGAGCAGTACTTC